The rows below give T cell receptor beta chains drawn from one sample of a study of shared clonotypes between healthy human individuals. TCRdb's copy holds only in-frame clones and misses some; the assay was immunoSEQ multiplex PCR. Of 1.6 million or so clones in the sample, around 95% were seen once. Sequencing input: naive CD4+ T cells sorted from blood. The receptors originated from a man aged 25-40 years in good health. Both conserved end residues are part of each CDR3. Fields, in order: D gene, J gene, V gene, clone size, CDR3 DNA, CDR3 protein. D genes are given only for firm matches. A row's size may be missing; if present it is once, few, many or a size class.

D: TRBD1
J: TRBJ1-1
V: TRBV6-4
size: -
DNA: TGTGCCAGCAGCCTTACCGGGACAGGACCGAACACTGAAGCTTTCTTT
CDR3: CASSLTGTGPNTEAFF

D: -
J: TRBJ2-6
V: TRBV4-3
size: -
DNA: TGCGCCAGCAGCCAAGGGGGAACGGCTGGGGCCAACGTCCTGACTTTC
CDR3: CASSQGGTAGANVLTF

D: -
J: TRBJ2-7
V: TRBV7-2
size: -
DNA: TGTGCCAGCAGCTTAGATGTGGTCTCAAGCTCCTACGAGCAGTACTTC
CDR3: CASSLDVVSSSYEQYF

D: -
J: TRBJ2-6
V: TRBV9
size: -
DNA: TGTGCCAGCAGCGGGGACATTGGTGGGCGTTGGGCTGGGGCCAACGTCCTGACTTTC
CDR3: CASSGDIGGRWAGANVLTF

D: -
J: TRBJ2-1
V: TRBV5-5
size: -
DNA: TGTGCCAGCAGCTTGGCTGCGACGGTCAACAATGAGCAGTTCTTC
CDR3: CASSLAATVNNEQFF

D: -
J: TRBJ1-5
V: TRBV19
size: -
DNA: TGTGCCAGTAAGGATAGCAATCAGCCCCAGCATTTT
CDR3: CASKDSNQPQHF

D: -
J: TRBJ1-1
V: TRBV2
size: -
DNA: TGTGCCAGCGAGTATTATAGGGGGAACACTGAAGCTTTCTTT
CDR3: CASEYYRGNTEAFF

D: -
J: TRBJ1-2
V: TRBV5-8
size: -
DNA: TGTGCCAGCAGTCTCCAGGGACGCTATGGCTACACCTTC
CDR3: CASSLQGRYGYTF

D: -
J: TRBJ1-1
V: TRBV10-3
size: -
DNA: TGTGCCATCAGGCCGGGAGTCCCTCCAGAGGCTGAAGCTTTCTTT
CDR3: CAIRPGVPPEAEAFF

D: -
J: TRBJ1-2
V: TRBV11-1
size: -
DNA: TGTGCCAGCAGCTTAGCATCACGCTTGCCCCCCACCTTC
CDR3: CASSLASRLPPTF

D: -
J: TRBJ2-7
V: TRBV5-1
size: -
DNA: TGCGCCAGCAACCCATCTACGGGGTACGAGCAGTACTTC
CDR3: CASNPSTGYEQYF

D: -
J: TRBJ2-1
V: TRBV5-1
size: -
DNA: TGCGCCAGCAGCTTGGGGGACACCCGAAATCCATTCTTC
CDR3: CASSLGDTRNPFF

D: -
J: TRBJ2-3
V: TRBV18
size: -
DNA: TGTGCCAGCTCAACAGATACGCAGTATTTT
CDR3: CASSTDTQYF

D: -
J: TRBJ1-1
V: TRBV11-2
size: -
DNA: TGTGCCAGCAGCTCCCGCGGGGACACCATGAACACTGAAGCTTTCTTT
CDR3: CASSSRGDTMNTEAFF

D: -
J: TRBJ2-7
V: TRBV21-1
size: -
DNA: TGTGCCAGCAGCAAAGAACTCCGGGACAGACCACACTACGAGCAGTACTTC
CDR3: CASSKELRDRPHYEQYF

D: -
J: TRBJ1-1
V: TRBV18
size: -
DNA: TGTGCCAGCTCACCGTCAGGAGATCCTTACACTGAAGCTTTCTTT
CDR3: CASSPSGDPYTEAFF

D: TRBD2
J: TRBJ2-5
V: TRBV4-1
size: -
DNA: TGCGCCAGCAGCCAAACTGGGAGCGGGAGTGGGGAGACCCAGTACTTC
CDR3: CASSQTGSGSGETQYF

D: -
J: TRBJ2-7
V: TRBV20-1
size: -
DNA: TGCAGTGCTGCAACAGACTACGAGCAGTACTTC
CDR3: CSAATDYEQYF

D: TRBD2
J: TRBJ2-2
V: TRBV30
size: -
DNA: TGTGCCTGGAGCCTATTTCCCGGGACTAGCGGGTCGAACACCGGGGAGCTGTTTTTT
CDR3: CAWSLFPGTSGSNTGELFF

D: TRBD1
J: TRBJ1-5
V: TRBV19
size: -
DNA: TGTGCCAGTAGTATTACTATCACAGGGGGCGGCAATCAGCCCCAGCATTTT
CDR3: CASSITITGGGNQPQHF

D: -
J: TRBJ1-1
V: TRBV9
size: -
DNA: TGTGCCAGCAGCGTCTCCACACCGGTTGGATTGAACACTGAAGCTTTCTTT
CDR3: CASSVSTPVGLNTEAFF

D: TRBD1
J: TRBJ1-2
V: TRBV7-9
size: -
DNA: TGTGCCAGCAGCTCCGGGACAGGGGGCTTCGGCTATGGCTACACCTTC
CDR3: CASSSGTGGFGYGYTF

D: -
J: TRBJ1-3
V: TRBV5-1
size: -
DNA: TGCGCCAGCAGCCCGCCAGACTCTGGAAACACCATATATTTT
CDR3: CASSPPDSGNTIYF

D: -
J: TRBJ2-5
V: TRBV9
size: -
DNA: TGTGCCAGCAGCGTAAGTCCGCAAGAGACCCAGTACTTC
CDR3: CASSVSPQETQYF

D: TRBD2
J: TRBJ2-7
V: TRBV11-2
size: -
DNA: TGTGCCAGCAGCTTAGAGGGTGCCGGGAGGGCCCACGAGCAGTACTTC
CDR3: CASSLEGAGRAHEQYF

D: -
J: TRBJ1-1
V: TRBV25-1
size: -
DNA: TGTGCCAGCCAAAGAAGTGGGCGGATCCACACTGAAGCTTTCTTT
CDR3: CASQRSGRIHTEAFF

D: -
J: TRBJ1-5
V: TRBV28
size: once
DNA: TGTGCCAGCAGTCTACAGGGCGATCAGCCCCAGCATTTT
CDR3: CASSLQGDQPQHF

D: -
J: TRBJ2-7
V: TRBV18
size: -
DNA: TGTGCCAGCTCACCCACCCCCACTACAGGGTCCGAGCAGTACTTC
CDR3: CASSPTPTTGSEQYF

D: -
J: TRBJ2-7
V: TRBV18
size: once
DNA: TGTGCCAGCTCACCTGGGTTGGGGACCGACGAGCAGTACTTC
CDR3: CASSPGLGTDEQYF

D: -
J: TRBJ2-2
V: TRBV2
size: -
DNA: TGTGCCAGCAGTGAAGTTGCGACAGGCACCGGGGAGCTGTTTTTT
CDR3: CASSEVATGTGELFF

D: TRBD2
J: TRBJ2-3
V: TRBV7-2
size: -
DNA: TGTGCCAGCAGCCCAACTAGCGCTAGCACAGATACGCAGTATTTT
CDR3: CASSPTSASTDTQYF

D: -
J: TRBJ2-7
V: TRBV28
size: -
DNA: TGTGCCAGCCGTCGGGACGCCTACGAGCAGTACTTC
CDR3: CASRRDAYEQYF

D: TRBD2
J: TRBJ2-1
V: TRBV6-6
size: -
DNA: TGTGCCAGCAGCCACCTAGGGAGCGGGAACAATGAGCAGTTCTTC
CDR3: CASSHLGSGNNEQFF

D: -
J: TRBJ1-5
V: TRBV28
size: -
DNA: TGTGCCAGCAGTTTATGGGAGGGGTCGGGCAATCAGCCCCAGCATTTT
CDR3: CASSLWEGSGNQPQHF

D: TRBD1
J: TRBJ1-2
V: TRBV4-1
size: few
DNA: TGCGCCAGCAGCCCAGGACAGGGCGAACTTTATGGCTACACCTTC
CDR3: CASSPGQGELYGYTF

D: -
J: TRBJ2-7
V: TRBV7-9
size: -
DNA: TGTGCCAGCAGCTTGTTGGACATGAGCTCCTACGAGCAGTACTTC
CDR3: CASSLLDMSSYEQYF

D: -
J: TRBJ1-2
V: TRBV14
size: -
DNA: TGTGCCAGCAGCCAGGTCACAGGGTGGAACTATGGCTACACCTTC
CDR3: CASSQVTGWNYGYTF

D: TRBD1
J: TRBJ1-1
V: TRBV18
size: -
DNA: TGTGCCAGCTCACTGAAAGGGACAGGTGGAACCTCGAACACTGAAGCTTTCTTT
CDR3: CASSLKGTGGTSNTEAFF

D: -
J: TRBJ2-3
V: TRBV5-4
size: -
DNA: TGTGCCAGCAGCTTGGAACAGCGGGCGGATACGCAGTATTTT
CDR3: CASSLEQRADTQYF

D: -
J: TRBJ2-5
V: TRBV5-4
size: once
DNA: TGTGCCAGCAGCTTCAAGGGGGCGGGGGAGACCCAGTACTTC
CDR3: CASSFKGAGETQYF

D: -
J: TRBJ2-2
V: TRBV18
size: -
DNA: TGTGCCAGCTCACCATGGACTGGAAACACCGGGGAGCTGTTTTTT
CDR3: CASSPWTGNTGELFF